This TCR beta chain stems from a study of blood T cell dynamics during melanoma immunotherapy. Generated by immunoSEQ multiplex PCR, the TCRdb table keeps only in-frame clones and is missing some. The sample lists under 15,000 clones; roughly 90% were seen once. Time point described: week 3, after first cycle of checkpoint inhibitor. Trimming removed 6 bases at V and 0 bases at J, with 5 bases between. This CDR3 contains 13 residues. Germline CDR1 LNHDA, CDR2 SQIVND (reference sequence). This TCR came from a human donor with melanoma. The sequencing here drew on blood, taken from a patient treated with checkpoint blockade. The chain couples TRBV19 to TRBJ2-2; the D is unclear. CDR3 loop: CASSHPNTGELFF. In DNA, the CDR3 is TGTGCCAGTAGCCACCCGAACACCGGGGAGCTGTTTTTT.